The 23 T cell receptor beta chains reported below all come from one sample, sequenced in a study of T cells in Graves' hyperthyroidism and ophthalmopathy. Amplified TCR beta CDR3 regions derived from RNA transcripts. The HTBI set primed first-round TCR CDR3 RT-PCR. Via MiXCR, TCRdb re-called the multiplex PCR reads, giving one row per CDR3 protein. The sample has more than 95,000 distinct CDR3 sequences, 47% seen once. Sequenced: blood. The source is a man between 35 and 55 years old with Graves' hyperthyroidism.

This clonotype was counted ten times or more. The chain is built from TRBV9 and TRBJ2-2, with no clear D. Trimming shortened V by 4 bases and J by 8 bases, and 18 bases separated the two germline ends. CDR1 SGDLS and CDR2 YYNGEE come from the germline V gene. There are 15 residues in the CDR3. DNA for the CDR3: TGTGCCAGCAGCCCTAACGATACCCCTTGGGGGGAGCTGTTTTTT. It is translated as CASSPNDTPWGELFF.

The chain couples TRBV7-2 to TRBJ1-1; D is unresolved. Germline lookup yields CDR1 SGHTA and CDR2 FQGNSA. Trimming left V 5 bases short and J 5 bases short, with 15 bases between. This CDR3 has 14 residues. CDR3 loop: CASSPWDGKTEAFF. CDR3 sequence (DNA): TGTGCCAGCAGCCCTTGGGATGGGAAGACTGAAGCTTTCTTT.

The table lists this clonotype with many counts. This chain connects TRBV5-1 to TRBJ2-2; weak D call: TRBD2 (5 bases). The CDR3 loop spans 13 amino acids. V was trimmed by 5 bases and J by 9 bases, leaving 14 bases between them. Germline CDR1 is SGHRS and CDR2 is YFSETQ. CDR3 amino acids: CASRWEWARELFF. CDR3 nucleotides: TGCGCCAGCAGGTGGGAGTGGGCCCGGGAGCTGTTTTTT.

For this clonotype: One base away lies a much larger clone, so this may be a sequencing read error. This CDR3 is CASRRQGAPLDEQLF. CDR3 DNA sequence: TGCGCCAGCAGAAGACAGGGGGCCCCGCTCGATGAGCAGCTCTTC. The rearrangement joins TRBV7-2 to TRBJ2-1, with TRBD1 matching over 10 bases. The CDR3 has 15 amino acids. In germline, CDR1 is SGHTA, CDR2 FQGNSA.

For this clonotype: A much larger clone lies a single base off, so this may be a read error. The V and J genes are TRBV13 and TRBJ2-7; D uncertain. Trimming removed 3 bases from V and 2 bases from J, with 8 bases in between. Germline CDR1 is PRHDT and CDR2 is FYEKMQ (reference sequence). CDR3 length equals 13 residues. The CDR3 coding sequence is TGTGCCAGCAGCTTCCCCAACGCCTACGAGCAGTACTTC. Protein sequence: CASSFPNAYEQYF.

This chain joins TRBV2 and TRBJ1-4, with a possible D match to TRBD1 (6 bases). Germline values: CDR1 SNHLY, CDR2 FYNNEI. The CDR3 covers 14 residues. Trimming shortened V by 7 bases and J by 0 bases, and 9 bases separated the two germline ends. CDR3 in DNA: TGTGCCAGCAAAAACAGGGCAACTAATGAAAAACTGTTTTTT. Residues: CASKNRATNEKLFF.

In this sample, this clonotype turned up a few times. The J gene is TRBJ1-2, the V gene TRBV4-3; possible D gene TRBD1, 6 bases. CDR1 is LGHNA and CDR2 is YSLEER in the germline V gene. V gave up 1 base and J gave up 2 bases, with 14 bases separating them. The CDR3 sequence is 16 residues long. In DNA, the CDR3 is TGCGCCAGCAGCCAAGTTGGGGGCGCGGGAAACTATGGCTACACCTTC. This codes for CASSQVGGAGNYGYTF.

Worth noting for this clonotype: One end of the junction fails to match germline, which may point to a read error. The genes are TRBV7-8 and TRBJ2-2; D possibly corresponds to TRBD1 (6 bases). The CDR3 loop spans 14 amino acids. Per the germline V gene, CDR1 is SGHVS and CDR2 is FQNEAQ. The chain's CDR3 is CTSSVRFGQWELFF. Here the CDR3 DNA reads TGTACCAGCAGCGTTCGTTTCGGACAGTGGGAGCTGTTTTTT.

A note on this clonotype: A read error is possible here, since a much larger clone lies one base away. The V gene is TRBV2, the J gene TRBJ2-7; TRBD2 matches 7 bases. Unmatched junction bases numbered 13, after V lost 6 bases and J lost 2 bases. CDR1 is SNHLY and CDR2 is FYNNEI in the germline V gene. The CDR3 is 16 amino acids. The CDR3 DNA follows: TGTGCCAGCAGCTCTACTGGCGGGAGTAGGGCCTACGAGCAGTACTTC. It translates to CASSSTGGSRAYEQYF.

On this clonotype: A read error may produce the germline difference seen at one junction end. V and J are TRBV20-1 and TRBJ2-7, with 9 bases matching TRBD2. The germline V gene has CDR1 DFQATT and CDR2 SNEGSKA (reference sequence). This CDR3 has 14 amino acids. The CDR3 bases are TGCTGTGCTAGGTGGCTAGCGGGGACCTACGAGCAGTACTTC. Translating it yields CCARWLAGTYEQYF.

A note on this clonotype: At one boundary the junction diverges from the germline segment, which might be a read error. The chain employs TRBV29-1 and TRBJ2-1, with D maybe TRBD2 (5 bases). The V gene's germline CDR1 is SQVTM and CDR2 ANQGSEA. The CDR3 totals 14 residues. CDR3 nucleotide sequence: TGTGCCTGGTGGTCGGGGAGCTCCTACAATGAGCAGTTCTTC. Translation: CAWWSGSSYNEQFF.

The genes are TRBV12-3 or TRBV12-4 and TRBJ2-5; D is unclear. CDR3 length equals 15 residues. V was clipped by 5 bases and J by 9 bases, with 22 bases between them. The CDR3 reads CASSDRSGPGPAQYF. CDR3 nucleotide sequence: TGTGCCAGCAGTGACCGATCTGGACCCGGTCCGGCCCAGTACTTC.

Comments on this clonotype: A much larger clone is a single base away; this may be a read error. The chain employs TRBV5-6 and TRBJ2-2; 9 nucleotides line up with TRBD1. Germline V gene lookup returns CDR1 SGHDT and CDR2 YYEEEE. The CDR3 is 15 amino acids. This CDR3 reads CASSYRDRDTGELSF. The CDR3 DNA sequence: TGTGCCAGCAGCTATCGGGACAGGGATACCGGGGAGCTGTCTTTT.

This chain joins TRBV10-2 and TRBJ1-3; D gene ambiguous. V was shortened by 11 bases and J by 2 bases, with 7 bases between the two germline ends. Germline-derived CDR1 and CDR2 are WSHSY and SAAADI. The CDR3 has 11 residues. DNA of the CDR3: TGCGCCGGTATAACTGGAAACACCATATATTTT. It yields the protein CAGITGNTIYF.

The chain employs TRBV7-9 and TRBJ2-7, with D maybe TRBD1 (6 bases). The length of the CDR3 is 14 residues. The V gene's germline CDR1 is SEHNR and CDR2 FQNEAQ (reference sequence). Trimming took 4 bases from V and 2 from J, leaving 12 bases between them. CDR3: CASSSPTGTYEQYF. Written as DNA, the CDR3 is TGTGCCAGCAGCTCCCCGACAGGCACCTACGAGCAGTACTTC.

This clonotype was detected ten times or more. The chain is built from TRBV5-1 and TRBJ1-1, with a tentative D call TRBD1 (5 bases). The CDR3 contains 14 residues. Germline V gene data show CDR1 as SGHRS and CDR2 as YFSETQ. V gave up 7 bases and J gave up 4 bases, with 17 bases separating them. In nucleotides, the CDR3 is TGCGCCAGCCAACCTCGCCGTGGGGGCACTGAAGCTTTCTTT. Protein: CASQPRRGGTEAFF.

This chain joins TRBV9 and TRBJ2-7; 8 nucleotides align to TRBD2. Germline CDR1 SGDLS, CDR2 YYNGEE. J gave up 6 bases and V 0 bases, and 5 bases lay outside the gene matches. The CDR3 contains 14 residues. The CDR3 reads CASSVAGGDVEQYF. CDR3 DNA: TGTGCCAGCAGCGTAGCGGGAGGGGATGTCGAGCAGTACTTC. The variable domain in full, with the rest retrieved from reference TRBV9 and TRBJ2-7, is DSGVTQTPKHLITATGQRVTLRCSPRSGDLSVYWYQQSLDQGLQFLIQYYNGEERAKGNILERFSAQQFPDLHSELNLSSLELGDSALYFCASSVAGGDVEQYFGPGTRLTVT.

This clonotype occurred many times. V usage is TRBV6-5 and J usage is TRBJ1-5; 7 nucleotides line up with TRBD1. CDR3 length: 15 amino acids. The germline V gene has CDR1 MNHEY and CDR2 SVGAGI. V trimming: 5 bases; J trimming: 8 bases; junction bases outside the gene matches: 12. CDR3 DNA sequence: TGTGCCAGCAGTCCATTACAGGGGCAAGGGGAGCCCCAGCATTTT. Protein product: CASSPLQGQGEPQHF.

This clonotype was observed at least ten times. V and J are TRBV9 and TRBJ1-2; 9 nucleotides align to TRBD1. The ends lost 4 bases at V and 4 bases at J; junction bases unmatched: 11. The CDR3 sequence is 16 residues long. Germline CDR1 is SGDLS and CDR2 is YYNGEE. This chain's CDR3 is CASSQAPGTGIYGYTF. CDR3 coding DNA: TGTGCCAGCAGCCAGGCACCCGGGACAGGGATCTATGGCTACACCTTC.

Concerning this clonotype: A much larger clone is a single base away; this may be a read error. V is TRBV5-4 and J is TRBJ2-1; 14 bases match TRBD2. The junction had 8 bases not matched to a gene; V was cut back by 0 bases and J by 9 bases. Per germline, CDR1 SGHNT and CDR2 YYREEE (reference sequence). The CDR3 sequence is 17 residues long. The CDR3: CASSLGTSGRSQAEQFF. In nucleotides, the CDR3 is TGTGCCAGCAGCTTGGGGACTAGCGGGAGGTCCCAGGCTGAGCAGTTCTTC.

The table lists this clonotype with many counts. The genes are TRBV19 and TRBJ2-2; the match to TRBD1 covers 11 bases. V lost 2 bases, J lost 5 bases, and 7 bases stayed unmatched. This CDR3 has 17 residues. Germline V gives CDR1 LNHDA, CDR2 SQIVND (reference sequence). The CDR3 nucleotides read TGTGCCAGTAGTATATCCCGGGACAGGGGGGGGACCGGGGAGCTGTTTTTT. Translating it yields CASSISRDRGGTGELFF.

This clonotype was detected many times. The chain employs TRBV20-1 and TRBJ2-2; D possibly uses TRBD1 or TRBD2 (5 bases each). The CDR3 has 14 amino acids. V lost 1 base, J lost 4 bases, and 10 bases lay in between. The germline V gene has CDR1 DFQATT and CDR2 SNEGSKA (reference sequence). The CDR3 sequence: CSARVRGGTGELFF. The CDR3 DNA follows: TGCAGTGCTAGAGTTCGGGGCGGCACCGGGGAGCTGTTTTTT.

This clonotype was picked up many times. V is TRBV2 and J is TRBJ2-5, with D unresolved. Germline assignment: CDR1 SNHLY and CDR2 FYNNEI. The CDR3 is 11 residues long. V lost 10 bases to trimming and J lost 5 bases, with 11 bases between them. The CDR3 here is CATSFLETQYF. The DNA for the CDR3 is TGTGCCACCTCCTTTTTGGAGACCCAGTACTTC.